This TCR beta chain was retrieved from a study of STAT3 mutations in large granular lymphocyte leukemia. On the study more broadly: More than 30% of treated T-LGLL patients showed hematologic response to immunosuppression. Study-level points and caveats: Variable sampling intervals and differing treatment regimens complicated linking therapy response to TCR clonal burden changes. At least one immunodominant TCR beta clonotype appeared in every T-cell large granular lymphocyte leukemia patient. All newly emerging clones after therapy were STAT3 wild type.

A word on this clone: The antigen remains unidentified.

The assay was immunoSEQ multiplex PCR, and TCRdb's table has in-frame clones only and misses some. This table has approximately 13,000 clones, roughly nine tenths appearing once. The CDR3 has 13 amino acids. CDR1 GTSNPN and CDR2 SVGIG come from the germline V gene (reference sequence). Losses at the gene ends were 5 bases for V and 4 bases for J; bases not matched to a gene: 5. J is TRBJ1-1 and V is TRBV30; 9 bases map to TRBD1. The receptor comes from a man in his forties with T-cell large granular lymphocyte leukemia. Some clones in this sample may be carry-over from other donors' samples. Sequenced sample: peripheral blood mononuclear cells. The CDR3 region is CAWQQGAPTEAFF. As DNA, the CDR3 is TGTGCCTGGCAACAGGGGGCGCCCACTGAAGCTTTCTTT.